The clone carrying this T cell receptor (beta chain) was picked up many times. Its antigen is unidentified. TCRbeta library preparation incorporated unique molecular identifiers. TCRdb called the PCR reads again in MiXCR, with one record for every CDR3 protein. The data show approximately 490,000 distinct CDR3 sequences, 8% to 11% seen once. Between the trimmed V and J ends, which lost 0 bases and 0 bases, there was a span of 11 bases. The CDR3 has 16 amino acids. The germline CDR1 and CDR2 sequences are MNHEY and SVGAGI. These data belong to a study of T-cell reconstitution after alpha-beta-depleted transplantation in children. Whole-study results and caveats: The origin of high day-60 TCRbeta diversity in some patients lay in surviving recipient T cells and thymic progenitors. T-cell counts and diversity at one year post-transplant came mainly from newly produced T cells.

The source material was PBMCs, sampled before TCRalphabeta/CD19-depleted stem cell transplant. This receptor was identified in a child aged 2-15 years with inherited bone marrow failure, due to receive a stem cell transplant. The V gene is TRBV6-5, the J gene TRBJ1-1, with a tentative D call TRBD1 (5 bases). CDR3 sequence: CASSYSTGRMNTEAFF. The CDR3 DNA reads TGTGCCAGCAGTTACTCCACGGGACGTATGAACACTGAAGCTTTCTTT.